A single sample gave rise to the 29 T cell receptor beta chains below, sequenced in a study of shared clonotypes between healthy human individuals. Generated by immunoSEQ multiplex PCR, the TCRdb table keeps only in-frame clones and is missing some. The sample includes roughly 490,000 clones, around three quarters of them seen just once. Specimen: PBMCs. These receptors were obtained from a woman between 35 and 50 years old in good health. Some clones in this sample may be carry-over from other donors' samples.

V gene TRBV2 combines with J gene TRBJ2-1; D is perhaps TRBD2 (5 bases). Germline CDR1 is SNHLY and CDR2 is FYNNEI. Trimming shortened V by 6 bases and J by 9 bases, and 24 bases separated the two germline ends. The CDR3 consists of 16 residues. The CDR3 here is CASRTSEWSSGGEQFF. The CDR3 nucleotides are TGTGCCAGCAGAACTAGTGAGTGGTCGAGCGGAGGTGAGCAGTTCTTC. Looking up the rest from reference TRBV2 and TRBJ2-1 gives the full variable domain: EPEVTQTPSHQVTQMGQEVILRCVPISNHLYFYWYRQILGQKVEFLVSFYNNEISEKSEIFDDQFSVERPDGSNFTLKIRSTKLEDSAMYFCASRTSEWSSGGEQFFGPGTRLTVL.

J is TRBJ2-2 and V is TRBV19; no definite D call. The germline gives CDR1 LNHDA, CDR2 SQIVND (reference sequence). V lost 5 bases to trimming and J lost 6 bases, with 7 bases between them. CDR3 length: 12 amino acids. The CDR3 is CASSPSAGELFF. CDR3 DNA: TGTGCCAGTAGTCCGTCCGCCGGGGAGCTGTTTTTT.

The V gene is TRBV7-3, the J gene TRBJ2-3; no definite D call. Germline V gene sequence: CDR1 SGHTA, CDR2 FQGTGA. The CDR3 runs to 14 residues. Deletions cut 1 base from V and 1 base from J, with 6 bases between. In nucleotides, the CDR3 is TGTGCCAGCAGCTTAAAGGGCGGCACAGATACGCAGTATTTT. Its translation: CASSLKGGTDTQYF.

This rearrangement joins TRBV7-7 to TRBJ2-1; no clear D gene. Trimming pared 1 base from V and 2 bases from J, leaving 9 bases between. The germline CDR1 and CDR2 sequences are SSHAT and FNYEAQ (reference sequence). This CDR3 contains 15 residues. This CDR3 is CASSLEVGTYNEQFF. CDR3 sequence (DNA): TGTGCCAGCAGCTTAGAAGTGGGAACCTACAATGAGCAGTTCTTC.

The rearrangement uses TRBV7-9 and TRBJ1-4, with TRBD1 matching 7 bases. The V segment lost 5 bases and the J segment 6 bases; nucleotides outside the gene matches: 6. Germline values: CDR1 SEHNR, CDR2 FQNEAQ (reference sequence). The CDR3 extends over 14 amino acids. The CDR3: CASSPRDSYEKLFF. CDR3 nucleotides: TGTGCCAGCAGCCCCCGGGACAGTTATGAAAAACTGTTTTTT.

This rearrangement joins TRBV7-8 to TRBJ1-5, with a tentative D call TRBD1 (6 bases). The CDR3 is 16 amino acids. Germline V CDR1 and CDR2: SGHVS, FQNEAQ. Trimming left V 2 bases short and J 7 bases short, with 18 bases between. The CDR3 here is CASSLKRFGGIQPQHF. In DNA, the CDR3 is TGTGCCAGCAGCTTAAAGAGGTTTGGGGGCATCCAGCCCCAGCATTTT.

The CDR3 region is CASSPGGFAYNEQFF. The CDR3, as DNA: TGTGCCAGCAGCCCGGGAGGTTTCGCCTACAATGAGCAGTTCTTC. This rearrangement joins TRBV7-9 to TRBJ2-1; 7 positions match TRBD2. This CDR3 is built from 15 residues. J lost 2 bases, V lost 5 bases, and 6 bases had no gene match. Germline CDR1 and CDR2: SEHNR and FQNEAQ (reference sequence).

V and J are TRBV5-4 and TRBJ2-3; TRBD1 agrees at 8 bases. This CDR3 spans 14 amino acids. From germline, CDR1 is SGHNT and CDR2 YYREEE (reference sequence). V shed 4 bases, J shed 2 bases, and the junction held 3 bases outside the gene matches. DNA of the CDR3: TGTGCCAGCAGCCCGGACAGGGCCACAGATACGCAGTATTTT. This codes for CASSPDRATDTQYF.

The chain links TRBV7-9 to TRBJ1-2, with 7 bases that match TRBD1. Per the germline V gene, CDR1 is SEHNR and CDR2 is FQNEAQ (reference sequence). Trimming at V came to 2 bases and at J to 8 bases, leaving 11 bases not matched to a gene. The CDR3 covers 15 residues. As DNA, the CDR3 is TGTGCCAGCAGCTTAAGTACAGGGGTCCGTGACGGCTACACCTTC. Its protein product is CASSLSTGVRDGYTF.

The chain recombines TRBV15 with TRBJ2-4, with D perhaps matching TRBD2 (7 bases). CDR1 and CDR2 from the germline V gene are LNHNV and YYDKDF (reference sequence). This CDR3 has 15 residues. Trimming removed 4 bases at V and 8 bases at J, with 18 bases between. The CDR3 bases are TGTGCCACCAGCAAACCCGGGGGCGGGAGTCACATTCAGTACTTC. Protein: CATSKPGGGSHIQYF.

V is TRBV10-3 and J is TRBJ1-2; 9 nucleotides align to TRBD1. CDR1 is ENHRY and CDR2 is SYGVKD in the germline V gene. This CDR3 has 13 residues. V trimming: 4 bases; J trimming: 4 bases; junction bases outside the gene matches: 1. CDR3 in amino acids: CAISADRGYGYTF. The CDR3 DNA is TGTGCCATCAGTGCGGACAGGGGCTATGGCTACACCTTC.

This chain connects TRBV5-8 to TRBJ2-2; D unresolved. The CDR3 is 13 residues long. CDR1 and CDR2 (germline): SGHTS, YDEGEE. V gave up 0 bases and J gave up 6 bases, with 6 bases separating them. The CDR3 nucleotides read TGTGCCAGCAGCTTGGGAATCTCCGGGGAGCTGTTTTTT. Its protein is CASSLGISGELFF.

The gene calls are TRBV7-2 and TRBJ2-1; 9 bases are shared with TRBD2. Trimming took 6 bases from V and 5 from J; bases not matched to a gene: 17. Germline V lookup: CDR1 SGHTA, CDR2 FQGNSA. The length of the CDR3 is 18 residues. CDR3 coding DNA: TGTGCCAGCAGACTAGGGGCGGGAGGGCCAGTATATGACAATGAGCAGTTCTTC. Translated: CASRLGAGGPVYDNEQFF.

V gene TRBV19 combines with J gene TRBJ1-2, with 10 positions matching TRBD1. Germline CDR1 is LNHDA and CDR2 is SQIVND (reference sequence). The CDR3 has 18 residues. J lost 5 bases, V lost 6 bases, and 18 bases had no gene match. CDR3 nucleotide sequence: TGTGCCAGTAGAAATCCGGGACAGGGGAATCCTATAAATTATGGCTACACCTTC. Amino acid sequence: CASRNPGQGNPINYGYTF. The whole variable domain, remainder taken from reference TRBV19 and TRBJ1-2, is DGGITQSPKYLFRKEGQNVTLSCEQNLNHDAMYWYRQDPGQGLRLIYYSQIVNDFQKGDIAEGYSVSREKKESFPLTVTSAQKNPTAFYLCASRNPGQGNPINYGYTFGSGTRLTVV.

Comment on this clone: One end of the junction varies from germline; a read error may be responsible. The rearrangement uses TRBV12-5 and TRBJ2-5, with D perhaps matching TRBD1 (7 bases). The germline gives CDR1 LGHNT, CDR2 FRNRAP. The CDR3 is 14 amino acids. CDR3 nucleotide sequence: TGTGCTAGTGGTTTGGAAACAGGGGAGGAGATCCAGTACTTC. It yields the protein CASGLETGEEIQYF.

The V gene is TRBV30, the J gene TRBJ1-1, with 8 bases fitting TRBD1. Looked up from germline, CDR1 is GTSNPN and CDR2 is SVGIG (reference sequence). V shed 2 bases and J 11 bases; nucleotides not matched to a gene: 10. The CDR3 contains 13 residues. CDR3 coding DNA: TGTGCCTGGAGTATCCCCCAGGGGGCGGAGGCTTTCTTT. Encoded protein: CAWSIPQGAEAFF.

The V and J genes are TRBV7-2 and TRBJ2-7; D is possibly TRBD1 (6 bases). V was shortened by 1 base and J by 6 bases, with 10 bases between the two germline ends. CDR1 is SGHTA, CDR2 FQGNSA, per germline. The CDR3 is 13 amino acids. The chain's CDR3 is CASSLDRVGEQYF. DNA of the CDR3: TGTGCCAGCAGCTTAGACAGGGTGGGCGAGCAGTACTTC.

This clone was observed a handful of times. This sequence joins TRBV6-1 and TRBJ2-7, with unresolved D. Per germline, CDR1 MNHNS and CDR2 SASEGT. Trimming cost V 3 bases and J 3 bases, with 6 bases left between them. CDR3 length equals 12 residues. The CDR3 coding sequence is TGTGCCAGCAGTGACTGGCTCTACGAGCAGTACTTC. The encoded protein is CASSDWLYEQYF.

This chain joins TRBV7-8 and TRBJ2-7, with 8 positions matching TRBD2. The CDR3 runs 15 residues. J gave up 2 bases and V 3 bases, and 6 bases lay outside the gene matches. The V gene's germline CDR1 is SGHVS and CDR2 FQNEAQ. CDR3 sequence (DNA): TGTGCCAGCAGCTTGGGGAGCGGGAGTGCCTACGAGCAGTACTTC. It is translated as CASSLGSGSAYEQYF.

The rearrangement joins TRBV6-5 to TRBJ2-2; tentative D call: TRBD2 (6 bases). The CDR3 totals 15 residues. Trimming cost V 0 bases and J 5 bases, with 10 bases left between them. CDR1 MNHEY and CDR2 SVGAGI come from the germline V gene. The CDR3 DNA reads as TGTGCCAGCAGTTACTCCTTCGGGGGTACCGGGGAGCTGTTTTTT. It translates to CASSYSFGGTGELFF.

The V and J genes are TRBV2 and TRBJ2-3; D might be TRBD1 or TRBD2, each matching 6 bases. The CDR3 runs to 14 residues. Germline V gene lookup returns CDR1 SNHLY and CDR2 FYNNEI. V was trimmed by 5 bases and J by 2 bases, leaving 11 bases between them. The DNA of the CDR3 is TGTGCCAGCAGTCGGGGGCGCCCCACAGATACGCAGTATTTT. It translates to CASSRGRPTDTQYF.

V and J are TRBV9 and TRBJ2-2, with 7 positions matching TRBD2. The V gene's germline CDR1 is SGDLS and CDR2 YYNGEE. CDR3 size: 17 residues. Trimming cost V 4 bases and J 7 bases; bases outside gene matches: 16. The CDR3 nucleotides read TGTGCCAGCAGCCTAGCCTCCCGACTAGCTTGGGGCGGGGAGCTGTTTTTT. Translating it yields CASSLASRLAWGGELFF.

This sequence joins TRBV25-1 and TRBJ1-4, with D possibly being TRBD1 (5 bases). V lost 3 bases and J 8 bases, leaving 19 bases between the germline ends. The CDR3 is 16 residues long. CDR1 is MGHDK, CDR2 SYGVNS, per germline. The CDR3 DNA sequence: TGTGCCAGCAGTGACAGGGTGACAAGGGAATACGAAAAACTGTTTTTT. This sequence encodes CASSDRVTREYEKLFF.

This clone has ten or more counts. This rearrangement joins TRBV19 to TRBJ2-1, with D maybe TRBD2 (6 bases). Germline V lookup: CDR1 LNHDA, CDR2 SQIVND (reference sequence). CDR3 size: 15 residues. The V gene lost 3 bases and the J gene lost 5 bases, with 14 bases spanning the gap. As DNA, the CDR3 is TGTGCCAGTAGTATGTGGCGGGGAGGCCACAATGAGCAGTTCTTC. This codes for CASSMWRGGHNEQFF.

V is TRBV14 and J is TRBJ1-2, with D unresolved. Germline CDR1 SGHDN, CDR2 FVKESK. Trimming shortened V by 4 bases and J by 3 bases, and 15 bases separated the two germline ends. The CDR3 totals 15 residues. In nucleotides, the CDR3 is TGTGCCAGCAGCCTTAGGGTGAATGAGGACTATGGCTACACCTTC. Translated, it gives CASSLRVNEDYGYTF.

The chain links TRBV18 to TRBJ2-5; TRBD2 is a possible D gene (5 bases). Trimming took 3 bases from V and 5 from J, leaving 13 bases between them. The CDR3 is 14 amino acids. Looked up from germline, CDR1 is KGHSH and CDR2 is LQKENI. CDR3: CASSPVRGMETQYF. As DNA, the CDR3 is TGTGCCAGCTCACCCGTACGGGGAATGGAGACCCAGTACTTC. Complete variable domain (other parts from reference TRBV18 and TRBJ2-5): NAGVMQNPRHLVRRRGQEARLRCSPMKGHSHVYWYRQLPEEGLKFMVYLQKENIIDESGMPKERFSAEFPKEGPSILRIQQVVRGDSAAYFCASSPVRGMETQYFGPGTRLLVL.

For this clone: At one end, the junction sequence differs from germline, possibly due to a read error. The chain links TRBV6-5 to TRBJ1-1; the D is unclear. The CDR3 loop spans 13 amino acids. The V gene's germline CDR1 is MNHEY and CDR2 SVGAGI. CDR3: CASSYSRRVEALF. As DNA, the CDR3 is TGTGCCAGCAGTTACTCGAGGCGCGTTGAAGCTCTCTTT.

The rearrangement links TRBV6-4 to TRBJ2-3, with 11 nucleotides matching TRBD2. Trimming at V came to 4 bases and at J to 4 bases, leaving 4 bases not matched to a gene. The CDR3 totals 15 residues. Germline CDR1 MRHNA, CDR2 SNTAGT. DNA for the CDR3: TGTGCCAGCAGTGCTACTAGCGGGAGCTCAGATACGCAGTATTTT. This gives the protein CASSATSGSSDTQYF.

For this clone: Other DNA sequences from this sample encode an identical CDR3 as well. J is TRBJ1-2 and V is TRBV19, with a possible D match to TRBD1 (5 bases). Germline V gene data show CDR1 as LNHDA and CDR2 as SQIVND (reference sequence). The CDR3 is made up of 14 amino acids. V was shortened by 2 bases and J by 2 bases, with 9 bases between the two germline ends. Here the CDR3 reads CASSIPGLNYGYTF. CDR3 bases: TGTGCCAGTAGTATACCGGGACTGAACTATGGCTACACCTTC.